This section outlines one TCR beta chain sequence together with its context. What it recognizes is unknown. The data are from a study of cytomegalovirus exposure and HLA in healthy donors. Study observations and caveats: Usually a TCR sequence was rare, but some public TCRs were found in many donors. Investigators reported 150 to 200 TCR beta chains as tied to cytomegalovirus.

Assay used: immunoSEQ multiplex PCR; TCRdb lists only in-frame clones, some missing. The table records 200,000 or so clones, 65% to 90% of them present only once. From the roughly 120-subject validation cohort, which was separate from the roughly 670-subject first cohort, the donors were drawn. The trim removed 5 bases at V and 6 bases at J, leaving 2 bases unmatched. Germline loops: CDR1 MNHEY, CDR2 SVGAGI. There are 13 residues in the CDR3. V and J are TRBV6-5 and TRBJ1-2; 11 nucleotides match TRBD1. The TCR comes from a woman aged 25 to 39 in good health and CMV-seropositive. Input material: PBMCs. CDR3 in DNA: TGTGCCAGCAGTCGGACAGGGGGCGATGGCTACACCTTC. This encodes CASSRTGGDGYTF.